The next 17 T cell receptor beta chains were all read from a single sample in a study of T cell repertoires in cytomegalovirus infection. TCRdb fed the reads into MiXCR, producing one record per CDR3 protein. Of roughly 70,000 distinct CDR3 sequences listed, 20% were seen once; the top ten hold roughly 62%. Their specific antigens are unknown. Specimen: CD8+ T cells from cultured PBMCs, collected from culture after CMV antigen stimulation. Receptors originate from a human donor in good health (CMV status not recorded). Some clones in this sample may be carry-over from other donors' samples.

The chain recombines TRBV12-3 or TRBV12-4 with TRBJ1-3, with D uncertain. This CDR3 spans 13 amino acids. V shed 6 bases and J shed 8 bases, with 14 bases lying between them. CDR3 DNA: TGTGCCAGCAGCCCCCCCCCGTGGGACACCATATATTTT. Encoded protein: CASSPPPWDTIYF.

The rearrangement links TRBV19 to TRBJ1-2; D remains unclear. V was pared by 3 bases and J by 6 bases, with 2 bases between. CDR3 length: 10 residues. Per the germline V gene, CDR1 is LNHDA and CDR2 is SQIVND (reference sequence). The CDR3 region has the DNA TGTGCCAGTAGTATGAATGGCTACACCTTC. This encodes CASSMNGYTF.

This rearrangement joins TRBV6-6 to TRBJ1-2, with 8 bases fitting TRBD1. V shed 5 bases, J shed 6 bases, and the junction held 8 bases outside the gene matches. Germline V gene data show CDR1 as MNHNY and CDR2 as SVGAGI (reference sequence). The CDR3 is made up of 14 amino acids. CDR3 protein: CASSQDDRGDGYTF. The CDR3 DNA is TGTGCCAGCAGTCAAGATGACAGGGGTGATGGCTACACCTTC.

The chain employs TRBV4-3 and TRBJ1-1; D gene uncertain. Germline-derived CDR1 and CDR2 are LGHNA and YSLEER. The CDR3 covers 13 residues. V lost 4 bases to trimming and J lost 3 bases, with 9 bases between them. This CDR3 reads CASSPNSHTEAFF. The CDR3 DNA reads as TGCGCCAGCAGCCCAAACAGCCACACTGAAGCTTTCTTT.

This clonotype was seen a few times. The J gene is TRBJ2-7, the V gene TRBV19, with D possibly called TRBD1 or TRBD2 (6 bases each). CDR3 length equals 15 residues. Trimming removed 6 bases at V and 0 bases at J, with 15 bases between. Germline V gene lookup returns CDR1 LNHDA and CDR2 SQIVND (reference sequence). The chain's CDR3 is CASSMEGVSSYEQYF. In DNA form, the CDR3 reads TGTGCCAGTAGCATGGAGGGGGTTAGCTCCTACGAGCAGTACTTC.

There are a few counts of this clonotype. This sequence joins TRBV10-3 and TRBJ2-1, with TRBD2 as a possible D gene (7 bases). V lost 3 bases, J lost 0 bases, and 9 bases lay in between. Germline values: CDR1 ENHRY, CDR2 SYGVKD. The CDR3 totals 15 residues. The CDR3 protein is CAISDRGGSYNEQFF. CDR3 coding DNA: TGTGCCATCAGTGATAGGGGGGGCTCCTACAATGAGCAGTTCTTC.

This clonotype has a handful of counts. The chain couples TRBV12-3 or TRBV12-4 to TRBJ1-1, with 7 bases lining up with TRBD1. Trimming at V came to 1 base and at J to 3 bases, leaving 2 bases not matched to a gene. The CDR3 sequence is 14 residues long. CDR3 in DNA: TGTGCCAGCAGTTTAGGTAGGGGGCACACTGAAGCTTTCTTT. Amino acids: CASSLGRGHTEAFF.

This clonotype was seen only a few times. The CDR3 spells CASSPRQIGYEQYF. CDR3 DNA: TGTGCCAGCAGCCCCCGACAAATTGGCTACGAGCAGTACTTC. The chain carries TRBV11-2 and TRBJ2-7; D not resolved. The V gene lost 5 bases and the J gene lost 3 bases, with 14 bases spanning the gap. Germline-derived CDR1 and CDR2 are SGHAT and FQNNGV. The CDR3 runs 14 residues. Full variable domain (outside the CDR3, taken from reference TRBV11-2 and TRBJ2-7): EAGVAQSPRYKIIEKRQSVAFWCNPISGHATLYWYQQILGQGPKLLIQFQNNGVVDDSQLPKDRFSAERLKGVDSTLKIQPAKLEDSAVYLCASSPRQIGYEQYFGPGTRLTVT.

This clonotype was detected a few times. The genes are TRBV7-3 and TRBJ2-5; TRBD1 is a possible D gene (6 bases). CDR3 length: 15 amino acids. V gave up 1 base and J gave up 2 bases, with 11 bases separating them. Germline assignment: CDR1 SGHTA and CDR2 FQGTGA. The CDR3 reads CASSLIPGQQETQYF. The CDR3 nucleotides read TGTGCCAGCAGCTTAATTCCAGGACAGCAAGAGACCCAGTACTTC.

This clonotype was seen ten or more times. The chain uses TRBV27 and TRBJ2-7, with a tentative D call TRBD2 (6 bases). V was shortened by 5 bases and J by 2 bases, with 10 bases between the two germline ends. From germline, CDR1 is MNHEY and CDR2 SMNVEV (reference sequence). This CDR3 contains 13 residues. The CDR3 reads CASSPGLTYEQYF. For the CDR3, the DNA is TGTGCCAGCAGTCCGGGACTCACCTACGAGCAGTACTTC.

This clonotype was recorded many times. The V and J genes are TRBV6-5 and TRBJ2-1; D uncertain. CDR1 MNHEY and CDR2 SVGAGI come from the germline V gene. This CDR3 spans 13 amino acids. Trimming took off 4 bases at V and 0 bases at J, with 4 bases between the two ends. CDR3 sequence: CASSLSSYNEQFF. DNA for the CDR3: TGTGCCAGCAGTTTAAGCTCCTACAATGAGCAGTTCTTC.

This clonotype was seen only a few times. The chain links TRBV7-6 to TRBJ2-1; the match to TRBD1 covers 11 bases. CDR1 and CDR2 (germline): SGHVS, FNYEAQ. J lost 8 bases, V lost 0 bases, and 9 bases had no gene match. There are 17 residues in the CDR3. The CDR3 bases are TGTGCCAGCAGCTTAGCGTCATCAGGACAGGGGGCGGATGAGCAGTTCTTC. This codes for CASSLASSGQGADEQFF.

This clonotype was recorded a few times. This rearrangement joins TRBV19 to TRBJ1-6; D is unresolved. V was pared by 6 bases and J by 8 bases, with 20 bases between. CDR3 length: 16 residues. Germline-derived CDR1 and CDR2 are LNHDA and SQIVND (reference sequence). The DNA for the CDR3 is TGTGCCAGTAGCCCCGTGGGAAGGAAAGTTGATTCACCCCTCCACTTT. Protein sequence: CASSPVGRKVDSPLHF.

This clonotype was picked up many times. V usage is TRBV28 and J usage is TRBJ2-1, with TRBD1 as a possible D gene (5 bases). Germline V gene sequence: CDR1 MDHEN, CDR2 SYDVKM. This CDR3 spans 14 amino acids. The germline V and J ends were trimmed by 6 bases and 7 bases, with 16 bases remaining between them. In DNA form, the CDR3 reads TGTGCCAGCAGCCCCCCAGGGTCTGATAATGAGCAGTTCTTC. Translating gives CASSPPGSDNEQFF. The variable domain in full, completed from reference TRBV28 and TRBJ2-1, reads DVKVTQSSRYLVKRTGEKVFLECVQDMDHENMFWYRQDPGLGLRLIYFSYDVKMKEKGDIPEGYSVSREKKERFSLILESASTNQTSMYLCASSPPGSDNEQFFGPGTRLTVL.

This clonotype was detected a few times. The rearrangement uses TRBV6-2 or TRBV6-3 and TRBJ1-5; D gene ambiguous. This CDR3 is 15 amino acids long. Germline assignment: CDR1 MNHEY and CDR2 SVGEGT. The germline V and J ends were trimmed by 0 bases and 6 bases, with 12 bases remaining between them. The DNA for the CDR3 is TGTGCCAGCAGTTACTCGACTCGGGGAGGTCAGCCCCAGCATTTT. Its protein is CASSYSTRGGQPQHF.

In this sample, this clonotype turned up a few times. The V call is TRBV7-2, the J call TRBJ2-7; D remains ambiguous. CDR3 length: 13 residues. Germline V gene sequence: CDR1 SGHTA, CDR2 FQGNSA. Trimming took off 3 bases at V and 0 bases at J, with 6 bases between the two ends. CDR3 sequence reads: CASSFGSSYEQYF. For the CDR3, the DNA is TGTGCCAGCAGCTTCGGCTCCTCCTACGAGCAGTACTTC.

This chain uses TRBV7-2 with TRBJ2-4; D is uncertain. There are 16 residues in the CDR3. Germline loops: CDR1 SGHTA, CDR2 FQGNSA. V was clipped by 1 base and J by 1 base, with 11 bases between them. DNA of the CDR3: TGTGCCAGCAGCTTAGAGGCAGGCAGGGCCAAAAACATTCAGTACTTC. This sequence encodes CASSLEAGRAKNIQYF. The variable domain in full, completed from reference TRBV7-2 and TRBJ2-4, reads GAGVSQSPSNKVTEKGKDVELRCDPISGHTALYWYRQSLGQGLEFLIYFQGNSAPDKSGLPSDRFSAERTGGSVSTLTIQRTQQEDSAVYLCASSLEAGRAKNIQYFGAGTRLSVL.